This entry lists 17 T cell receptor beta chains sequenced from one sample in a study of tumor-infiltrating lymphocytes in primary liver carcinoma. Total RNA (around 510 ng) served as template for TCR beta cDNA synthesis primed by a constant-region primer. Each TCR beta library was derived from three nested multiplex PCR rounds that employed slightly modified ARM-PCR. Use of TRBV1-TRBV30 forward primers with a C-beta reverse primer characterized the first two PCR rounds, which lasted roughly 9 cycles each. TCRdb fed the multiplex PCR reads into MiXCR, producing one record per CDR3 protein. The data contain approximately 340,000 distinct CDR3 sequences, roughly two thirds of them singletons. They got blood RNA out of unsorted whole blood and also pulled out germline DNA. The sample was peripheral blood. Receptors were obtained from a man between 35 and 55 years old with primary liver carcinoma and hepatitis B virus infection.

As concerns this clonotype: In this CDR3 the conserved last residue, phenylalanine or tryptophan, is missing, so a read error is likely. This chain uses TRBV11-2 with TRBJ2-7; 7 positions agree with TRBD2. From germline, CDR1 is SGHAT and CDR2 FQNNGV. This CDR3 contains 14 residues. For the CDR3, the DNA is TGTGCCAGCTCCAAAGCGGGACTCTCCTACAAGCAGTACCTC. It is translated as CASSKAGLSYKQYL.

Points on this clonotype: A much larger clonotype is one base distant, so this may be a read error. The chain joins TRBV10-2 to TRBJ2-7; TRBD2 agrees at 7 bases. The J segment lost 3 bases and the V segment lost 6 bases, leaving 11 bases of the junction unmatched. CDR1 and CDR2 (germline): WSHSY, SAAADI. The CDR3 is 15 residues long. The CDR3, as DNA: TGCGCCAGCAGCGAGGGACTCGGGAGGAACTACGAGCAGTACTTC. Its translation: CASSEGLGRNYEQYF.

As concerns this clonotype: This may arise from a read error, as a much more abundant clone is one base away. The rearrangement joins TRBV6-1 to TRBJ2-7, with TRBD1 matching 7 bases. The CDR3 has 12 amino acids. The germline V gene has CDR1 MNHNS and CDR2 SASEGT. CDR3 DNA sequence: TGTGCCAGCGGTGACAGGGCCCACGAGCAGTACTTC. Encoded protein: CASGDRAHEQYF.

This clonotype appeared many times. The V call is TRBV5-6, the J call TRBJ2-3; tentatively, D is TRBD1 or TRBD2 (6 bases each). The CDR3 extends over 17 amino acids. V lost 0 bases and J 2 bases, leaving 16 bases between the germline ends. Germline V gene lookup returns CDR1 SGHDT and CDR2 YYEEEE. The DNA of the CDR3 is TGTGCCAGCAGCTTGGGTCGGGGGCGTCTGAACACAGATACGCAGTATTTT. It translates to CASSLGRGRLNTDTQYF.

In regard to this clonotype: Since a much larger clone is just one base distant, this may be a read error. The V gene is TRBV6-2 or TRBV6-3, the J gene TRBJ1-5; 8 nucleotides agree with TRBD1. CDR1 and CDR2 from the germline V gene are MNHEY and SVGEGT. This CDR3 has 13 residues. The CDR3, as DNA: TGTGCCAGCAGGGACAGGGATGATCAGCCCCAGGATTTT. As protein: CASRDRDDQPQDF.

As to this clonotype: A much larger clone differs from this one at a single base, so this may be a read error. The V and J genes are TRBV6-8 and TRBJ2-7; 12 bases line up with TRBD2. CDR1 and CDR2 (germline): MNHGY, SAAAGT. Trimming at V came to 7 bases and at J to 6 bases, leaving 13 bases not matched to a gene. CDR3 length: 16 amino acids. As DNA, the CDR3 is TGTGCCAGCAACATACTAACTAGCGGGAGGCCCGCCGAGCAGTACTTC. This sequence encodes CASNILTSGRPAEQYF.

The rearrangement joins TRBV11-2 to TRBJ1-1, with a weak D call TRBD1 (5 bases). The V end lost 5 bases, the J end lost 8 bases, and 18 bases lay between the germline ends. Germline assignment: CDR1 SGHAT and CDR2 FQNNGV. This CDR3 is 14 amino acids long. The CDR3, as DNA: TGTGCCAGCAGCAACGCCCCATTGGGGGTAGAAGCTTTCTTT. This translates into CASSNAPLGVEAFF.

The chain couples TRBV4-1 to TRBJ1-2, with TRBD1 as a possible D gene (6 bases). With 0 bases removed from V and 2 bases from J, the gap between germline ends came to 16 bases. This CDR3 spans 17 amino acids. Germline lookup yields CDR1 MGHRA and CDR2 YSYEKL. CDR3: CASSQESPTGQNYGYTF. CDR3 nucleotides: TGCGCCAGCAGCCAAGAGTCCCCGACAGGACAGAACTATGGCTACACCTTC.

This clonotype has a single count. Since the CDR3 does not end with the conserved phenylalanine or tryptophan, this likely comes from a read error. This rearrangement joins TRBV29-1 to TRBJ2-1; D remains ambiguous. Looked up from germline, CDR1 is SQVTM and CDR2 is ANQGSEA. The CDR3 contains 11 residues. As DNA, the CDR3 is TGCAGCGTTGAAAGCTACAATGGGCAGTTCTAC. Its protein product is CSVESYNGQFY.

This clonotype was detected only a few times. V usage is TRBV7-8 and J usage is TRBJ2-1; the D gene is possibly TRBD1 (5 bases). The CDR3 sequence is 15 residues long. CDR1 SGHVS and CDR2 FQNEAQ come from the germline V gene. Deletions cut 1 base from V and 3 bases from J, with 10 bases between. The CDR3 DNA is TGTGCCAGCAGCTTAGTTCCAGGGCACTACAATGAGCAGTTCTTC. It codes for CASSLVPGHYNEQFF.

There are many counts of this clonotype. The CDR3 bases are TGTGCCAGCAGCCAACTCACCGGAACAGGGTCGGGGCAGTTCTTC. Amino acids: CASSQLTGTGSGQFF. This chain joins TRBV4-2 and TRBJ2-1; tentative D call: TRBD1 (6 bases). This CDR3 has 15 amino acids. CDR1 and CDR2 (germline): LGHNA, YNFKEQ. The V end was cut by 2 bases, the J end by 12 bases, with 20 bases between.

Remarks on this clonotype: A much larger clone is a single base away; this may be a read error. The rearrangement links TRBV6-5 to TRBJ2-7; tentative D call: TRBD2 (5 bases). There are 15 residues in the CDR3. CDR1 is MNHEY and CDR2 is SVGAGI in the germline V gene. V lost 0 bases, J lost 5 bases, and 14 bases lay in between. The CDR3 loop is CASSYSRGGSNEQYF. The CDR3 nucleotides are TGTGCCAGCAGTTACTCGAGAGGAGGTAGCAACGAGCAGTACTTC.

V and J are TRBV11-2 and TRBJ2-2; D may be TRBD1 or TRBD2 (5 bases each). The CDR3 totals 17 residues. V lost 4 bases, J lost 7 bases, and 22 bases lay in between. Per germline, CDR1 SGHAT and CDR2 FQNNGV. The CDR3: CASSSGELTGPVGELFF. The DNA of the CDR3 is TGTGCCAGCAGCTCAGGAGAACTAACGGGACCAGTCGGGGAGCTGTTTTTT. Full variable domain (outside the CDR3, taken from reference TRBV11-2 and TRBJ2-2): EAGVAQSPRYKIIEKRQSVAFWCNPISGHATLYWYQQILGQGPKLLIQFQNNGVVDDSQLPKDRFSAERLKGVDSTLKIQPAKLEDSAVYLCASSSGELTGPVGELFFGEGSRLTVL.

This clonotype was picked up many times. The chain links TRBV6-5 to TRBJ1-5, with 7 bases that match TRBD1. Losses at the gene ends were 8 bases for V and 5 bases for J; bases not matched to a gene: 12. The CDR3 has 15 amino acids. Looked up from germline, CDR1 is MNHEY and CDR2 is SVGAGI. The CDR3 nucleotides are TGTGCCAGCCGAGCTACGACAGGGACGTATCAGCCCCAGCATTTT. Translated: CASRATTGTYQPQHF.

Concerning this clonotype: The conserved closing phenylalanine or tryptophan is absent in this CDR3, likely reflecting a read error. The V call is TRBV29-1, the J call TRBJ2-7, with D possibly TRBD1 on 5 matching bases. The germline gives CDR1 SQVTM, CDR2 ANQGSEA. Between the trimmed V and J ends, which lost 3 bases and 3 bases, there was a span of 15 bases. This CDR3 is built from 14 residues. The CDR3 nucleotides are TGCAGCGTTGACGATGACAGATTCCTCTACGAGCAGTACCAC. This codes for CSVDDDRFLYEQYH.

Concerning this clonotype itself: One junction end does not reproduce the germline sequence, and a read error may be involved. The chain uses TRBV11-2 and TRBJ1-2; no firm D call. This CDR3 contains 14 residues. Germline-derived CDR1 and CDR2 are SGHAT and FQNNGV. This CDR3 is CANSSPAPRYGYTF. CDR3 DNA sequence: TGTGCCAACAGCTCTCCGGCCCCTAGGTATGGCTACACCTTC.

As to this clonotype: A much larger clone sits a single nucleotide away, making a read error possible. The genes are TRBV10-3 and TRBJ2-1; 11 nucleotides align to TRBD2. V lost 4 bases and J lost 7; bases outside the gene matches: 9. This CDR3 contains 16 residues. Germline V gene sequence: CDR1 ENHRY, CDR2 SYGVKD. The CDR3 sequence is CAISASTSGGKNEQFF. CDR3 coding DNA: TGTGCCATCAGTGCGTCCACTAGCGGGGGTAAAAATGAGCAGTTCTTC.